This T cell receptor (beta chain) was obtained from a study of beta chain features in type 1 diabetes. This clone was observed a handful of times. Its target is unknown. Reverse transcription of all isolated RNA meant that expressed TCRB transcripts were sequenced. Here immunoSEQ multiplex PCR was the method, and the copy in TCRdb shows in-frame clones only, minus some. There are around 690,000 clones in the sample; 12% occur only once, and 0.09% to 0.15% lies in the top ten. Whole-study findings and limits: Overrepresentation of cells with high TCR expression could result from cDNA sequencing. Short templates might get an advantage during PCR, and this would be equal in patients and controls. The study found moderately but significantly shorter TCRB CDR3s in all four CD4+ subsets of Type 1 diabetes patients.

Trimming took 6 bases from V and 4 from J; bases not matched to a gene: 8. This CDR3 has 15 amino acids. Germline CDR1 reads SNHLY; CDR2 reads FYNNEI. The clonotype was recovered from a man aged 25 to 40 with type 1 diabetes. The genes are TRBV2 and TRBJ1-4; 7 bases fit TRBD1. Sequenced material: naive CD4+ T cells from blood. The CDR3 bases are TGTGCCAGCAGCGCCGGCGACAGGGATAATGAAAAACTGTTTTTT. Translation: CASSAGDRDNEKLFF.